These T cell receptor beta chains were read from a single sample in a study of T-cell memory formation after mild COVID-19. From the 5' RACE reads, TCRdb called clonotypes with MiXCR, one entry per CDR3 protein. Among a few hundred thousand distinct CDR3 sequences, approximately 19% were seen once, and the ten largest hold 20% to 25%. Sample: PBMCs or a T cell subset sorted from them (not recorded which). All receptors derive from a man aged 18-30 years who had mild COVID-19 (a few samples of this study predate the infection). Cell type and time point are not known. Both conserved end residues are part of each CDR3. D genes are given only for firm matches. The size field is filled for only some rows; it gives once, few, many or a size class.

d_call | j_call | clone_size | v_call | cdr3_nt | cdr3_aa
. | TRBJ2-6 | few | TRBV4-1 | TGCGCCAGCAGAAAGGGGGGGACAGATATGATCTCTGGGGCCAACGTCCTGACTTTC | CASRKGGTDMISGANVLTF
TRBD1 | TRBJ2-1 | many | TRBV5-1 | TGCGCCAGCAGCCGACAGGGAGATGAGCAGTTCTTC | CASSRQGDEQFF
. | TRBJ2-1 | . | TRBV3-1 | TGTGCCAGCAGCCAAGAGGGAGCGTATGAGCAGTTCTTC | CASSQEGAYEQFF
TRBD1 | TRBJ2-1 | . | TRBV11-2 | TGTGCCAGCAGCTTACACCGAGGATACAGGGGAGACAATGAGCAGTTCTTC | CASSLHRGYRGDNEQFF
TRBD2 | TRBJ2-3 | . | TRBV9 | TGTGCCAGCAGCGAATCTAGCGGGGGGGCCTCGGATACGCAGTATTTT | CASSESSGGASDTQYF
TRBD1 | TRBJ1-1 | . | TRBV18 | TGTGCCAGCTCACAGGGGGGGACAGGGAATTCGGCTTTCTTT | CASSQGGTGNSAFF
. | TRBJ2-4 | . | TRBV24-1 | TGTGCCACCAGTGACCCGGACAGAAACATTCAGTACTTC | CATSDPDRNIQYF
TRBD1 | TRBJ2-3 | many | TRBV11-2 | TGTGCCAGCAGCACTAGACAGGGGACAGATACGCAGTATTTT | CASSTRQGTDTQYF
. | TRBJ2-2 | . | TRBV11-2 | TGTGCCAGCAGCTTAACCGGGGGCAACACCGGGGAGCTGTTTTTT | CASSLTGGNTGELFF
. | TRBJ2-2 | few | TRBV11-2 | TGTGCCAGCAGCTTAGATTTAGGAGCGATCGGTAGCGGGGAGCTGTTTTTT | CASSLDLGAIGSGELFF
. | TRBJ2-5 | . | TRBV28 | TGTGCCATCCTGTACCAAGAGACCCAGTACTTC | CAILYQETQYF
TRBD2 | TRBJ2-5 | few | TRBV20-1 | TGCAGTGCTCCGACTAGCGTACAAGAGACCCAGTACTTC | CSAPTSVQETQYF
. | TRBJ2-1 | few | TRBV7-9 | TGTGCCAGCAGCGCTACGGGGGGCACAGCCAATGAGCAGTTCTTC | CASSATGGTANEQFF
. | TRBJ1-2 | many | TRBV7-2 | TGTGCCAGCAGCTTACTGGGGGACCTCTACACCTTC | CASSLLGDLYTF
TRBD1 | TRBJ1-6 | . | TRBV6-1 | TGTGCCAGCAGTGACAGGGGGCGACTTTGGTCACCCCTCCACTTT | CASSDRGRLWSPLHF
. | TRBJ2-1 | . | TRBV11-2 | TGTGCCAGCAGCTTATCGCCACAGGGGACTTCCTACAATGAGCAGTTCTTC | CASSLSPQGTSYNEQFF
. | TRBJ1-1 | . | TRBV21-1 | TGTGCCAGCAGCAAAAAGAGAGTAGGGGGCGTTCCCATGAACACTGAAGCTTTCTTT | CASSKKRVGGVPMNTEAFF
. | TRBJ2-2 | few | TRBV4-2 | TGTGCCAGCAGCCAAGATCCACCCACCGGGGAGCTGTTTTTT | CASSQDPPTGELFF
. | TRBJ1-4 | . | TRBV6-5 | TGTGCCAGCAGTTACAATTCTGGACAGAACGAAAAACTGTTTTTT | CASSYNSGQNEKLFF
. | TRBJ2-3 | . | TRBV29-1 | TGCAGCGTTGATAAGTCAGATACGCAGTATTTT | CSVDKSDTQYF
. | TRBJ1-1 | few | TRBV19 | TGTGCCAGTAGACTTTCGGACCGGAACACTGAAGCTTTCTTT | CASRLSDRNTEAFF
. | TRBJ2-7 | . | TRBV29-1 | TGCAGCGCGAGGATCGCGTACGAGCAGTACTTC | CSARIAYEQYF
TRBD1 | TRBJ1-2 | . | TRBV12-3/TRBV12-4 | TGTGCCAGCAGTTTCGGGGACAGGGTGAACGGCTACACCTTC | CASSFGDRVNGYTF
. | TRBJ2-7 | few | TRBV4-3 | TGCGCCAGCAGCCAAGAAGGAGGCCCCTCCTACGAGCAGTACTTC | CASSQEGGPSYEQYF
. | TRBJ2-1 | . | TRBV20-1 | TGCAGTGCTCACAAGAATGAGCAGTTCTTC | CSAHKNEQFF
. | TRBJ1-5 | few | TRBV9 | TGTGCCAGCAGCGTAGATGGGTATAGCAATCAGCCCCAGCATTTT | CASSVDGYSNQPQHF
. | TRBJ2-1 | many | TRBV11-1 | TGTGCCAGCAGCTCGGACCTTAACAATGAGCAGTTCTTC | CASSSDLNNEQFF
. | TRBJ2-2 | . | TRBV5-5 | TGTGCCAGCAGCCCGAGCGGACTAACCGCGAACACCGGGGAGCTGTTTTTT | CASSPSGLTANTGELFF
. | TRBJ1-2 | many | TRBV7-9 | TGTGCCAGCAGCTTAGAGGCCTTTGGCTACACCTTC | CASSLEAFGYTF
TRBD2 | TRBJ2-3 | . | TRBV6-1 | TGTGCCAGCAGTGCACTAGCGGGGGAAAGCACAGATACGCAGTATTTT | CASSALAGESTDTQYF
. | TRBJ2-7 | . | TRBV7-9 | TGTGCCAGCAGCTTCTGGGACCGCGAGCAGTACTTC | CASSFWDREQYF
TRBD1 | TRBJ1-1 | few | TRBV7-9 | TGTGCCAGCAGCCGTCGGGCAGGGGGAAGGACTGAAGCTTTCTTT | CASSRRAGGRTEAFF
TRBD1 | TRBJ2-1 | . | TRBV7-9 | TGTGCCAGCAGCGATACAGGGGGCCCCTACAATGAGCAGTTCTTC | CASSDTGGPYNEQFF
. | TRBJ2-4 | many | TRBV12-3/TRBV12-4 | TGTGCCAGCAGACCCCGGGCGGCTAAAAACATTCAGTACTTC | CASRPRAAKNIQYF
. | TRBJ2-5 | . | TRBV19 | TGTGCCAGCCGGGACTTACAAGAGACCCAGTACTTC | CASRDLQETQYF
. | TRBJ2-3 | . | TRBV27 | TGTGCCAGCAGTCGATCAGATACGCAGTATTTT | CASSRSDTQYF
TRBD1 | TRBJ2-1 | few | TRBV7-3 | TGTGCCAGCAGCACAGGGGGCGTGCACAATGAGCAGTTCTTC | CASSTGGVHNEQFF
. | TRBJ2-3 | . | TRBV2 | TGTGCCAGCAGTGGCCTAGCAGACGAAAGCACAGATACGCAGTATTTT | CASSGLADESTDTQYF
. | TRBJ1-2 | . | TRBV10-3 | TGTGCCATCAGTGGAGCCGGGGCTGGTGGTGGCTACACCTTC | CAISGAGAGGGYTF
. | TRBJ1-1 | . | TRBV4-3 | TGCGCCAGCAGCCAAGCCCTAGGGGGGGGCAGGACTGAAGCTTTCTTT | CASSQALGGGRTEAFF
. | TRBJ2-5 | . | TRBV6-5 | TGTGCCAGCAGTTACAACGGGGGCAAAGAGACCCAGTACTTC | CASSYNGGKETQYF
TRBD2 | TRBJ2-1 | many | TRBV11-2 | TGTGCCAGCAGCTTGTTAGCGGGGGGGTACAATGAGCAGTTCTTC | CASSLLAGGYNEQFF
. | TRBJ2-5 | . | TRBV20-1 | TGCAGTGCTAGGGGTGTCGGGGGCCTTGAGACCCAGTACTTC | CSARGVGGLETQYF
TRBD1 | TRBJ1-1 | few | TRBV11-2 | TGTGCCAGCAACCCTCGGACAGGGGGGGCCACTGAAGCTTTCTTT | CASNPRTGGATEAFF
. | TRBJ1-3 | few | TRBV12-3/TRBV12-4 | TGTGCCAGCACCAACAGGGCTGGAAACACCATATATTTT | CASTNRAGNTIYF
TRBD1 | TRBJ1-4 | . | TRBV4-3 | TGCGCCATCAGCCAAGAAATGGGGACAGGTGGGGAAAAACTGTTTTTT | CAISQEMGTGGEKLFF
TRBD2 | TRBJ2-5 | many | TRBV7-2 | TGTGCCAGCAGCTTACTAGCGGGGGGGTCGGAGACCCAGTACTTC | CASSLLAGGSETQYF
TRBD1 | TRBJ2-7 | many | TRBV4-2 | TGTGCCAGCAGCCATGAGACAGGGCCGTCCTACGAGCAGTACTTC | CASSHETGPSYEQYF
. | TRBJ2-1 | few | TRBV5-6 | TGTGCCAGCAAGAGCATGGGTGAGCAGTTCTTC | CASKSMGEQFF
TRBD2 | TRBJ2-1 | . | TRBV2 | TGTGCCAGCAGACTTAGCGGGGGGGGCAGGGATGAGCAGTTCTTC | CASRLSGGGRDEQFF
. | TRBJ1-5 | . | TRBV6-5 | TGTGCCAGCAGTAGGGGGTGGGGGAATCAGCCCCAGCATTTT | CASSRGWGNQPQHF
. | TRBJ2-3 | . | TRBV9 | TGTGCCAGCAGCGCCCGGACGAGCACAGATACGCAGTATTTT | CASSARTSTDTQYF
. | TRBJ1-2 | . | TRBV7-8 | TGTGCCAGCAGCTTAGCGGCTGGGGACTATGGCTACACCTTC | CASSLAAGDYGYTF
. | TRBJ2-3 | . | TRBV24-1 | TGTGCCACCAGTGATTTCGGGCAGAAGGGCACAGATACGCAGTATTTT | CATSDFGQKGTDTQYF
TRBD1 | TRBJ1-2 | few | TRBV7-9 | TGTGCCAGCAGCGGACAGGGGCACTATGGCTACACCTTC | CASSGQGHYGYTF
. | TRBJ2-5 | many | TRBV19 | TGTGCCAGTAGCGGGGCGTCAGGGAAAGAGACCCAGTACTTC | CASSGASGKETQYF
. | TRBJ1-1 | . | TRBV7-9 | TGTGCCAGCGCCTTCTCAGGGTCGAACACTGAAGCTTTCTTT | CASAFSGSNTEAFF